Listed here are 23 T cell receptor beta chains from one sample, sequenced in a study of T-cell reconstitution after alpha-beta-depleted transplantation in children. Unique molecular identifiers were built into the TCRbeta library. In TCRdb, the PCR reads were re-called with MiXCR into one record per CDR3 protein. Seen here are 65,000 to 85,000 distinct CDR3 sequences, about 11% observed once, and the top ten hold 13%. Sequenced material: PBMCs, taken before TCRalphabeta/CD19-depleted stem cell transplant. These receptor sequences come from a boy between 10 and 17 years old with acute myeloid leukemia, due to receive a stem cell transplant.

This clonotype was counted only a few times. This chain connects TRBV19 to TRBJ2-1; TRBD2 matches 9 bases. This CDR3 is 15 amino acids long. V was clipped by 8 bases and J by 0 bases; unmatched bases: 5. Germline V gene sequence: CDR1 LNHDA, CDR2 SQIVND (reference sequence). Here the CDR3 DNA reads TGTGCCAGTGGTAGCGGGGGCGCCTCCTACAATGAGCAGTTCTTC. This translates into CASGSGGASYNEQFF.

In its sample, this clonotype was seen many times. The rearrangement uses TRBV27 and TRBJ2-3; D is undetermined. The CDR3 has 12 residues. Germline values: CDR1 MNHEY, CDR2 SMNVEV (reference sequence). Trimming took off 5 bases at V and 8 bases at J, with 11 bases between the two ends. Written as DNA, the CDR3 is TGTGCCAGCAGTACCCTGGGTGGTACGCAGTATTTT. Protein product: CASSTLGGTQYF.

The table lists this clonotype with many counts. The chain has TRBV18 and TRBJ1-2; D unclear. CDR3 length: 15 residues. V was shortened by 2 bases and J by 4 bases, with 14 bases between the two germline ends. The V gene's germline CDR1 is KGHSH and CDR2 LQKENI. As DNA, the CDR3 is TGTGCCAGCTCACCAGACCTCGGGAGCCTCTATGGCTACACCTTC. It codes for CASSPDLGSLYGYTF.

The rearrangement joins TRBV7-6 to TRBJ2-5; D assignment may be TRBD1 or TRBD2 (5 bases each). V lost 5 bases to trimming and J lost 5 bases, with 15 bases between them. From germline, CDR1 is SGHVS and CDR2 FNYEAQ. The CDR3 is 14 amino acids. CDR3 in amino acids: CASSKTGAIETQYF. The CDR3 DNA reads TGTGCCAGCAGCAAAACCGGGGCGATCGAGACCCAGTACTTC.

As regards this clonotype: One base away lies a much larger clone, so this may be a sequencing read error. The chain recombines TRBV6-1 with TRBJ2-3; D possibly corresponds to TRBD2 (5 bases). V lost 8 bases and J 6 bases, leaving 24 bases between the germline ends. CDR3 size: 16 residues. Germline V lookup: CDR1 MNHNS, CDR2 SASEGT. This chain's CDR3 is CASGRGLRGLQDTQYF. The CDR3 region has the DNA TGTGCCAGCGGTCGAGGGCTACGCGGACTCCAGGATACGCAGTATTTT.

In this sample, this clonotype turned up many times. The CDR3 loop is CSGRERAYNEQFF. CDR3 nucleotide sequence: TGCAGCGGCCGGGAGCGAGCCTACAATGAGCAGTTCTTC. This sequence joins TRBV29-1 and TRBJ2-1, with D perhaps matching TRBD2 (6 bases). There are 13 residues in the CDR3. Per the germline V gene, CDR1 is SQVTM and CDR2 is ANQGSEA. Between the trimmed V and J ends, which lost 7 bases and 2 bases, there was a span of 12 bases.

V and J are TRBV7-2 and TRBJ2-7; maybe TRBD2 (6 bases). CDR1 is SGHTA and CDR2 is FQGNSA in the germline V gene. With 5 bases removed from V and 2 bases from J, the gap between germline ends came to 13 bases. The CDR3 sequence is 14 residues long. CDR3 DNA: TGTGCCAGCAGCGGAAGGGACTCAACCTACGAGCAGTACTTC. Translating it yields CASSGRDSTYEQYF.

This clonotype was detected ten times or more. The rearrangement uses TRBV20-1 and TRBJ2-3; D is undetermined. Trimming removed 1 base at V and 6 bases at J, with 11 bases between. The V gene's germline CDR1 is DFQATT and CDR2 SNEGSKA (reference sequence). There are 13 residues in the CDR3. This CDR3 is CSARVGRPDTQYF. The DNA of the CDR3 is TGCAGTGCTAGAGTTGGGCGCCCGGATACGCAGTATTTT.

Details on this clonotype: This sequence may be a read error, since a much larger clone differs from it by one base. This chain connects TRBV5-5 to TRBJ2-3; D is possibly TRBD2 (5 bases). Germline V gene data show CDR1 as SGHKS and CDR2 as YYEKEE (reference sequence). This CDR3 spans 15 amino acids. For the CDR3, the DNA is TGTGCCAGCAGCTTCGTGACTATAAGCACAGATACGAAGTATTTT. This codes for CASSFVTISTDTKYF.

The sample holds a few counts of this clonotype. The chain uses TRBV6-2 or TRBV6-3 and TRBJ1-1; 11 bases are a match to TRBD1. Germline values: CDR1 MNHEY, CDR2 SVGEGT. The CDR3 extends over 19 amino acids. Unmatched junction bases numbered 12, after V lost 2 bases and J lost 1 base. CDR3 protein: CASSYRSGTGGSKNTEAFF. DNA for the CDR3: TGTGCCAGCAGTTACCGGTCCGGGACAGGGGGTTCCAAGAACACTGAAGCTTTCTTT.

This clonotype was detected a few times. The chain has TRBV7-3 and TRBJ2-1; D gene ambiguous. Trimming left V 5 bases short and J 8 bases short, with 10 bases between. Germline values: CDR1 SGHTA, CDR2 FQGTGA. This CDR3 spans 12 amino acids. The chain's CDR3 is CASSPSGDEQFF. In DNA, the CDR3 is TGTGCCAGCAGCCCTTCTGGGGATGAGCAGTTCTTC.

This clonotype was counted at least ten times. The chain employs TRBV29-1 and TRBJ1-1, with TRBD1 as a possible D gene (6 bases). The germline V gene has CDR1 SQVTM and CDR2 ANQGSEA. V was cut by 0 bases and J by 0 bases, with 14 bases left in between. This CDR3 has 16 amino acids. This CDR3 is CSVEEGRGGMNTEAFF. Written as DNA, the CDR3 is TGCAGCGTTGAAGAGGGGAGGGGGGGGATGAACACTGAAGCTTTCTTT.

This clonotype was seen at least ten times. The chain carries TRBV3-1 and TRBJ2-5; D unresolved. V lost 2 bases and J lost 6, with 7 bases in between. The CDR3 runs to 12 residues. Germline CDR1 LGHDT, CDR2 YNNKEL (reference sequence). DNA for the CDR3: TGTGCCAGCAGCCAATTCGGGCAGACCCAGTACTTC. This codes for CASSQFGQTQYF.

This clonotype was observed at least ten times. The chain couples TRBV28 to TRBJ1-5; D perhaps matches TRBD1 (5 bases). CDR1 MDHEN and CDR2 SYDVKM come from the germline V gene. V shed 5 bases and J shed 7 bases, with 15 bases lying between them. The CDR3 totals 14 residues. This chain's CDR3 is CASSPPSWGQPQHF. Written as DNA, the CDR3 is TGTGCCAGCAGTCCTCCCTCGTGGGGGCAGCCCCAGCATTTT. Combining the CDR3 with reference TRBV28 and TRBJ1-5 gives the whole variable domain DVKVTQSSRYLVKRTGEKVFLECVQDMDHENMFWYRQDPGLGLRLIYFSYDVKMKEKGDIPEGYSVSREKKERFSLILESASTNQTSMYLCASSPPSWGQPQHFGDGTRLSIL.

Many counts were recorded for this clonotype. The gene calls are TRBV20-1 and TRBJ2-3; 14 bases match TRBD2. Germline V lookup: CDR1 DFQATT, CDR2 SNEGSKA (reference sequence). The CDR3 sequence is 18 residues long. V dropped 4 bases and J dropped 0; count of bases not matched to a gene: 9. The CDR3 loop is CSATGTSGRRASTDTQYF. In DNA, the CDR3 is TGCAGTGCTACTGGGACTAGCGGGAGAAGAGCCAGCACAGATACGCAGTATTTT.

There are many counts of this clonotype. The V gene is TRBV7-8, the J gene TRBJ2-2, with TRBD2 as a possible D gene (5 bases). Trimming removed 3 bases from V and 7 bases from J, with 18 bases in between. Germline V gene lookup returns CDR1 SGHVS and CDR2 FQNEAQ. This CDR3 spans 16 amino acids. CDR3 bases: TGTGCCAGCAGCTTGATAACAGTATGGACTGGCGGGGAGCTGTTTTTT. The encoded protein is CASSLITVWTGGELFF.

This clonotype was counted ten times or more. The chain carries TRBV29-1 and TRBJ1-1, with a possible D match to TRBD1 (5 bases). The CDR3 runs to 13 residues. V was cut by 2 bases and J by 6 bases, with 13 bases left in between. The germline V gene has CDR1 SQVTM and CDR2 ANQGSEA. The CDR3 sequence: CSVEPRGSPEAFF. CDR3 sequence (DNA): TGCAGCGTTGAACCCCGGGGGTCCCCTGAAGCTTTCTTT.

In its sample, this clonotype was seen many times. The J gene is TRBJ2-7, the V gene TRBV7-3; TRBD1 matches 8 bases. Per germline, CDR1 SGHTA and CDR2 FQGTGA. V lost 5 bases, J lost 2 bases, and 8 bases stayed unmatched. The CDR3 length is 15 residues. DNA of the CDR3: TGTGCCAGCAGCCACTCCGGGACAGGAGCCTACGAGCAGTACTTC. This translates into CASSHSGTGAYEQYF.

This clonotype showed up many times. The rearrangement uses TRBV6-4 and TRBJ1-1, with a possible D match to TRBD1 (6 bases). This CDR3 is built from 14 residues. Trimming stripped 5 bases from V and 4 bases from J, with 14 bases between. Germline-derived CDR1 and CDR2 are MRHNA and SNTAGT. As DNA, the CDR3 is TGTGCCAGCAGTTCAACAGGGCGGGGCACTGAAGCTTTCTTT. This codes for CASSSTGRGTEAFF.

This clonotype has a count of ten or more. The chain joins TRBV24-1 to TRBJ2-7; D remains unclear. Germline V gives CDR1 KGHDR, CDR2 SFDVKD. This CDR3 has 12 residues. V shed 5 bases and J shed 0 bases, with 4 bases lying between them. CDR3 protein: CATSAISYEQYV. CDR3 DNA: TGTGCCACCAGTGCTATCTCCTACGAGCAGTACGTC.

This clonotype showed up many times. The V gene is TRBV14, the J gene TRBJ1-1; 9 bases agree with TRBD1. This CDR3 region has 17 residues. CDR1 is SGHDN, CDR2 FVKESK, per germline. The trim removed 3 bases at V and 3 bases at J, leaving 11 bases unmatched. The CDR3 region has the DNA TGTGCCAGCAGCCACGTACAGGGGGCGGTTAGACACACTGAAGCTTTCTTT. This codes for CASSHVQGAVRHTEAFF.

This clonotype was counted between two and nine times. The CDR3 region is CASSTGTVNEKLFF. For the CDR3, the DNA is TGTGCCAGCTCAACCGGGACCGTGAATGAAAAACTGTTTTTT. The chain combines TRBV18 with TRBJ1-4; the D gene is possibly TRBD1 (5 bases). The CDR3 extends over 14 amino acids. Deletions cut 5 bases from V and 5 bases from J, with 12 bases between. Germline-derived CDR1 and CDR2 are KGHSH and LQKENI.

This clonotype was observed at least ten times. The chain employs TRBV3-1 and TRBJ2-4, with D perhaps matching TRBD2 (7 bases). Germline V gene lookup returns CDR1 LGHDT and CDR2 YNNKEL (reference sequence). The CDR3 covers 16 residues. Trimming pared 1 base from V and 2 bases from J, leaving 12 bases between. This chain's CDR3 is CASSQGGGASKNIQYF. The CDR3 DNA reads TGTGCCAGCAGCCAAGGGGGGGGGGCCTCCAAAAACATTCAGTACTTC.